This TCR beta chain was found in a study of blood T cells in healthy people across ages. Study-level points and caveats: Among T cells, TCR beta diversity per million cells dropped roughly linearly as age rose.

With respect to this clonotype: The antigen is undetermined. Germline and junction disagree at one end, which may indicate a read error.

A second about 7 to 11 cycle PCR used barcoded and J-beta primers. TCRdb recomputed calls from the 5' RACE reads with MiXCR, one row per CDR3 protein. Of approximately 780,000 distinct CDR3 sequences listed, approximately 24% are singletons. Each donor gave approximately 9.5 milliliters of peripheral blood. From germline, CDR1 is DFQATT and CDR2 SNEGSKA (reference sequence). This CDR3 comprises 16 residues. The data were also submitted as part of a second study, on T cells of mothers and their children.

This sequence originates from a boy aged 5-17 years in good health. The chain links TRBV20-1 to TRBJ2-1, with 9 positions matching TRBD2. The sequencing sample was made of blood. DNA of the CDR3: TGCAGCGCTAGACCCCTGACTAGCGGAGACTACAATGAGCAGCTCTTC. Translated, it gives CSARPLTSGDYNEQLF.